This is a list of T cell receptor beta chains from one sample in a study of beta chain features in type 1 diabetes. Profiled with immunoSEQ multiplex PCR; TCRdb holds only in-frame clones, not every one. This table has fewer than 350,000 clones, 15% appearing once. Input material: naive CD4+ T cells from blood. These receptors came from a man younger than 30 with type 1 diabetes. The CDR3 runs from the conserved cysteine through the conserved F or W. Fields, in order: J gene, clone size, V gene, D gene, CDR3 protein, CDR3 DNA. The D gene is left open where the match is weak. Size values are once, few and many counts, or a class for expanded clones, and some rows have none.

J: TRBJ2-7
size: NA
V: TRBV5-4
D: TRBD1
CDR3: CASSLAPGQGSYEQYF
DNA: TGTGCCAGCAGCTTGGCTCCGGGACAGGGGTCCTACGAGCAGTACTTC

J: TRBJ2-1
size: NA
V: TRBV9
D: NA
CDR3: CASSGRGVGYNEQFF
DNA: TGTGCCAGCAGCGGTAGGGGTGTCGGCTACAATGAGCAGTTCTTC

J: TRBJ2-1
size: NA
V: TRBV14
D: TRBD2
CDR3: CASSQGRLAGGYEQFF
DNA: TGTGCCAGCAGCCAAGGTCGGCTAGCGGGAGGGTATGAGCAGTTCTTC

J: TRBJ2-5
size: few
V: TRBV11-3
D: TRBD2
CDR3: CASSRGTNQETQYF
DNA: TGTGCCAGCAGCCGCGGGACTAACCAAGAGACCCAGTACTTC

J: TRBJ1-3
size: NA
V: TRBV30
D: NA
CDR3: CAWSGVTTYFNGNTIYF
DNA: TGTGCCTGGAGTGGGGTTACTACTTACTTTAACGGAAACACCATATATTTT

J: TRBJ2-1
size: NA
V: TRBV2
D: NA
CDR3: CASSDTAYNEQFF
DNA: TGTGCCAGCAGTGACACAGCCTACAATGAGCAGTTCTTC

J: TRBJ2-7
size: NA
V: TRBV15
D: TRBD1
CDR3: CATSSGTGINEQYF
DNA: TGTGCCACCAGCTCCGGGACAGGGATAAACGAGCAGTACTTC

J: TRBJ2-5
size: NA
V: TRBV10-3
D: TRBD2
CDR3: CAISAGLAGETQYF
DNA: TGTGCCATCAGCGCTGGACTAGCGGGAGAGACCCAGTACTTC

J: TRBJ2-5
size: NA
V: TRBV2
D: NA
CDR3: CASRPTAQETQYF
DNA: TGTGCCAGCAGACCGACAGCCCAAGAGACCCAGTACTTC

J: TRBJ2-6
size: NA
V: TRBV19
D: TRBD1
CDR3: CASRDPGGAGANVLTF
DNA: TGTGCCAGTAGGGATCCAGGGGGCGCTGGGGCCAACGTCCTGACTTTC

J: TRBJ2-1
size: few
V: TRBV5-1
D: TRBD2
CDR3: CASSLAGTSGRDAGEQFF
DNA: TGCGCCAGCAGCTTGGCTGGGACTAGCGGGAGGGACGCGGGTGAGCAGTTCTTC

J: TRBJ2-4
size: NA
V: TRBV18
D: NA
CDR3: CASSIRGTLAKNIQYF
DNA: TGTGCCAGCTCCATCAGGGGGACTCTAGCCAAAAACATTCAGTACTTC

J: TRBJ1-2
size: NA
V: TRBV30
D: TRBD1
CDR3: CAWSRSRGHKGSGYTF
DNA: TGTGCCTGGAGTCGGTCCAGGGGGCATAAGGGATCTGGCTACACCTTC

J: TRBJ2-7
size: few
V: TRBV2
D: NA
CDR3: CASSELRLAPYEQYF
DNA: TGTGCCAGCAGTGAATTAAGGCTAGCGCCCTACGAGCAGTACTTC

J: TRBJ1-2
size: once
V: TRBV27
D: NA
CDR3: CASSLSSQKKSGYTF
DNA: TGTGCCAGCAGTTTATCATCCCAGAAGAAGTCGGGCTACACCTTC

J: TRBJ1-1
size: NA
V: TRBV28
D: NA
CDR3: CASSPRQLNTEAFF
DNA: TGTGCCAGCAGTCCCCGACAGTTGAACACTGAAGCTTTCTTT

J: TRBJ2-1
size: few
V: TRBV29-1
D: NA
CDR3: CSVSTRFSYNEQFF
DNA: TGCAGCGTTTCCACGCGGTTCTCCTACAATGAGCAGTTCTTC

J: TRBJ2-1
size: NA
V: TRBV5-1
D: TRBD2
CDR3: CASSFGLAGGLLSYNEQFF
DNA: TGCGCCAGCAGCTTTGGGCTAGCGGGGGGCCTCCTCTCCTACAATGAGCAGTTCTTC

J: TRBJ2-5
size: NA
V: TRBV9
D: NA
CDR3: CASSLAGETQYF
DNA: TGTGCCAGCAGCTTAGCCGGAGAGACCCAGTACTTC

J: TRBJ2-2
size: few
V: TRBV19
D: NA
CDR3: CASSINSGTGELFF
DNA: TGTGCCAGTAGTATTAATAGCGGTACCGGGGAGCTGTTTTTT

J: TRBJ1-2
size: NA
V: TRBV7-8
D: NA
CDR3: CASSLGTAGGYTF
DNA: TGTGCCAGCAGCTTAGGGACAGCTGGTGGCTACACCTTC

J: TRBJ2-7
size: NA
V: TRBV28
D: TRBD2
CDR3: CASSLFGTSGSYEQYF
DNA: TGTGCCAGCAGTTTATTTGGGACTAGCGGCTCCTACGAGCAGTACTTC

J: TRBJ2-4
size: few
V: TRBV28
D: NA
CDR3: CASSEQGLAKNIQYF
DNA: TGTGCCAGCAGTGAGCAGGGGTTGGCCAAAAACATTCAGTACTTC

J: TRBJ2-4
size: NA
V: TRBV6-5
D: NA
CDR3: CASSYVRGAAKNIQYF
DNA: TGTGCCAGCAGTTACGTCAGGGGCGCGGCCAAAAACATTCAGTACTTC